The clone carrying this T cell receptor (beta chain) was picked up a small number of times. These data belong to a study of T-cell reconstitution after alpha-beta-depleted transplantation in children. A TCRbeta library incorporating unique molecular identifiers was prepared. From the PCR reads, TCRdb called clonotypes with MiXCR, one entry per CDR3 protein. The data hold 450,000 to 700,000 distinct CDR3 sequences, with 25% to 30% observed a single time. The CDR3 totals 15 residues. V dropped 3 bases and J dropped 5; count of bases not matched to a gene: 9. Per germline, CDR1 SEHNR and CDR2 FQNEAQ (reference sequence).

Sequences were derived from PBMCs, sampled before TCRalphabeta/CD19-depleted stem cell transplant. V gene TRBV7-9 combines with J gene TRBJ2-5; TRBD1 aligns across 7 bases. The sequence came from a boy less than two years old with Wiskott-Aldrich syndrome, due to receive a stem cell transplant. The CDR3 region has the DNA TGTGCCAGCAGCTTGGCGACAGGGTGGTTGGAGACCCAGTACTTC. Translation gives CASSLATGWLETQYF. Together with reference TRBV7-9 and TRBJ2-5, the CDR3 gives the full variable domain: DTGVSQNPRHKITKRGQNVTFRCDPISEHNRLYWYRQTLGQGPEFLTYFQNEAQLEKSRLLSDRFSAERPKGSFSTLEIQRTEQGDSAMYLCASSLATGWLETQYFGPGTRLLVL.